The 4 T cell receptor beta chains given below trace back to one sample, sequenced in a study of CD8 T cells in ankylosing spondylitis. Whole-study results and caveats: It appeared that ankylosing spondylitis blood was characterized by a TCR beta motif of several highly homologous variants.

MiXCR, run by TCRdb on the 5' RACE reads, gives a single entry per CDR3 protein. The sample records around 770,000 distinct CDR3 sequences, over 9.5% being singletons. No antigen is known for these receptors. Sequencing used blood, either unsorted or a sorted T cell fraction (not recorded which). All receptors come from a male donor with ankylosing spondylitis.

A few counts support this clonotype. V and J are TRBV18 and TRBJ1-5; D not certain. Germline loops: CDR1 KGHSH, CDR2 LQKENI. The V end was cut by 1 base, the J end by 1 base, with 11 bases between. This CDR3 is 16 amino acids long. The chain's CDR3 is CASSPRVARSNQPQHF. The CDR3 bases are TGTGCCAGCTCACCACGGGTCGCTAGGAGCAATCAGCCCCAGCATTTT.

CDR3 region: CASSLAGDRGEQYF. The CDR3 coding sequence is TGTGCCAGCAGCTTAGCGGGGGACAGGGGCGAGCAGTACTTC. V and J are TRBV7-2 and TRBJ2-7; 10 bases agree with TRBD1. The germline V gene has CDR1 SGHTA and CDR2 FQGNSA. The ends lost 0 bases at V and 6 bases at J; junction bases unmatched: 2. This CDR3 comprises 14 residues.

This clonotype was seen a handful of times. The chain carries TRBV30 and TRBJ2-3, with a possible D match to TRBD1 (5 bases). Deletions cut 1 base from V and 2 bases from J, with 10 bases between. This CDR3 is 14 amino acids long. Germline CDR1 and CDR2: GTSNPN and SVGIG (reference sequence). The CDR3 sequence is CAWSGAGFTDTQYF. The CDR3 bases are TGTGCCTGGAGTGGGGCAGGGTTCACAGATACGCAGTATTTT.

CDR3 sequence: CASSRPAGWQETQYF. The CDR3 coding sequence is TGTGCCAGCAGTCGCCCAGCGGGGTGGCAAGAGACCCAGTACTTC. The chain employs TRBV6-2 or TRBV6-3 and TRBJ2-5, with 7 bases lining up with TRBD2. Unmatched junction bases numbered 8, after V lost 5 bases and J lost 2 bases. Looked up from germline, CDR1 is MNHEY and CDR2 is SVGEGT. The CDR3 runs 15 residues.